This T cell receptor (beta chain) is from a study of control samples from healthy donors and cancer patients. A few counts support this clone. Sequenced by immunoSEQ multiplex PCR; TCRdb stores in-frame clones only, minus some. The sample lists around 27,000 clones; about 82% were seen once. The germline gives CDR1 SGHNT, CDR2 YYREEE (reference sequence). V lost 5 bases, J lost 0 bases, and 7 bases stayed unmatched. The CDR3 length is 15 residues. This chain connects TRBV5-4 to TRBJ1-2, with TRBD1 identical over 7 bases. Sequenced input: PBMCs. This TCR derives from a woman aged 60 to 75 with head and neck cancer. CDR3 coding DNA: TGTGCCAGCAGACCTCGACAGGGTACTAACTATGGCTACACCTTC. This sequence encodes CASRPRQGTNYGYTF. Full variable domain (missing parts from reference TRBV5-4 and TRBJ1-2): ETGVTQSPTHLIKTRGQQVTLRCSSQSGHNTVSWYQQALGQGPQFIFQYYREEENGRGNFPPRFSGLQFPNYSSELNVNALELDDSALYLCASRPRQGTNYGYTFGSGTRLTVV.